The entry below describes one TCR beta chain. The antigen is not known. The CDR3 has 14 amino acids. Trimming took 4 bases from V and 7 from J, leaving 16 bases between them. Germline loops: CDR1 SQVTM, CDR2 ANQGSEA. These data belong to a study of shared clonotypes between healthy human individuals. The study, taken as a whole, reports: In having few donors, the study represented limited genetic and exposure-history diversity.

Only in-frame clones appear in the TCRdb table, and some are missing; sequencing was by immunoSEQ multiplex PCR. The sample carries some 490,000 clones, over 70% recorded once. The clonotype originates from a woman between 35 and 50 years old in good health. Some clones in this sample may be carry-over from other donors' samples. The material sequenced was PBMCs. The chain combines TRBV29-1 with TRBJ1-4; D unclear. CDR3 sequence (DNA): TGCAGCGTTGTTGATCCGGTGGTAGGTGAAAAACTGTTTTTT. It translates to CSVVDPVVGEKLFF.